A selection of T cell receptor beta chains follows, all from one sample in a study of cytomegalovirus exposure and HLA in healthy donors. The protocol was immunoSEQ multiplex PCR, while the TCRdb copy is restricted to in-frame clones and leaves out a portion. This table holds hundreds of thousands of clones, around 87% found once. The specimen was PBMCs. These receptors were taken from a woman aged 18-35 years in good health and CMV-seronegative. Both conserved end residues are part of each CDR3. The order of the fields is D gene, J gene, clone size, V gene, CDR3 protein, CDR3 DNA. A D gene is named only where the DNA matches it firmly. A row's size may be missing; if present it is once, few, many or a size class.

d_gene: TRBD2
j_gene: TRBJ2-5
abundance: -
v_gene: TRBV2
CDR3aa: CASSRERLAGENQETQYF
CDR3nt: TGTGCCAGCAGTCGAGAGAGACTAGCGGGAGAAAACCAAGAGACCCAGTACTTC

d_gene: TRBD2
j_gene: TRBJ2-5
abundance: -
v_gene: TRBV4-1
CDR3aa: CASSPPSLGGTNQETQYF
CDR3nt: TGCGCCAGCAGCCCCCCCTCCTTGGGGGGGACGAACCAAGAGACCCAGTACTTC

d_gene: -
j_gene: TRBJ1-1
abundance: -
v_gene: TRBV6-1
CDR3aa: CASSEAWANTEAFF
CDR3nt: TGTGCCAGCAGTGAAGCTTGGGCGAACACTGAAGCTTTCTTT

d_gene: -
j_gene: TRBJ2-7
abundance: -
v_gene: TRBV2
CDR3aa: CASSTQGGYEQYF
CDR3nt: TGTGCCAGCAGTACCCAGGGGGGCTACGAGCAGTACTTC

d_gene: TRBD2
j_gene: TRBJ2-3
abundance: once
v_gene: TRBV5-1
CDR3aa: CASSSGTSVDTQYF
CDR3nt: TGCGCCAGCAGCTCCGGGACTAGCGTAGATACGCAGTATTTT

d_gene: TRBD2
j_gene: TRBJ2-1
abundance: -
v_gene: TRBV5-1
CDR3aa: CASSPRLTGGRPYEIPYNEQFF
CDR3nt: TGCGCCAGCAGCCCACGCTTAACGGGCGGGAGGCCGTACGAAATCCCTTACAATGAGCAGTTCTTC

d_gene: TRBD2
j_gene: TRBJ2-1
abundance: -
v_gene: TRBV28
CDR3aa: CASSLGGVGYNEQFF
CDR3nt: TGTGCCAGCAGTTTGGGGGGGGTAGGGTACAATGAGCAGTTCTTC

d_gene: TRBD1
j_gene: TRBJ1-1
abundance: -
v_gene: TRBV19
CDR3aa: CASKPNYQQVGTDTEAFF
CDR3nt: TGTGCCAGTAAACCAAACTACCAACAGGTCGGGACAGACACTGAAGCTTTCTTT

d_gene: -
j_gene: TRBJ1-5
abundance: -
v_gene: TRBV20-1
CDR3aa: CSEGDNQPQHF
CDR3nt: TGCAGTGAAGGGGACAATCAGCCCCAGCATTTT

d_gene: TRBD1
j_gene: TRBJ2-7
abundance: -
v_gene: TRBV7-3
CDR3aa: CASSLSPDRTGREQYF
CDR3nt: TGTGCCAGCAGCTTAAGTCCCGATCGGACAGGGCGGGAGCAGTACTTC

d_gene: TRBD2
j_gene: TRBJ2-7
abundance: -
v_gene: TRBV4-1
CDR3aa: CASSQDRSGGYAYEQYF
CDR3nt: TGCGCCAGCAGCCAAGATCGGAGCGGGGGGTATGCCTACGAGCAGTACTTC

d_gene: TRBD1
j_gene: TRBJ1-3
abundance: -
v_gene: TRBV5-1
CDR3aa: CASSVGQGSRSGNTIYF
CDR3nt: TGCGCCAGCAGCGTGGGACAGGGGTCACGATCTGGAAACACCATATATTTT

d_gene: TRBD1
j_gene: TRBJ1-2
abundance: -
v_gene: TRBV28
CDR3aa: CASTPGGTNYGYTF
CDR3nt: TGTGCCAGCACCCCAGGGGGGACTAACTATGGCTACACCTTC

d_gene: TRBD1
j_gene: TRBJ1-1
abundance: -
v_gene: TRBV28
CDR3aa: CASSPPTGVAATEAFF
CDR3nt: TGTGCCAGCAGCCCTCCCACAGGGGTTGCGGCCACTGAAGCTTTCTTT

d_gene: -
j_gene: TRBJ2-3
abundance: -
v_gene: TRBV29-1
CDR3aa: CSVEDRYRGSADTQYF
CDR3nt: TGCAGCGTTGAAGATCGGTATAGGGGGAGTGCAGATACGCAGTATTTT

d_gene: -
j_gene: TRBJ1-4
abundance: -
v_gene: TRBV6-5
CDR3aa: CASSIQTGEGKLFF
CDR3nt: TGTGCCAGCAGCATCCAGACGGGAGAGGGAAAACTGTTTTTT

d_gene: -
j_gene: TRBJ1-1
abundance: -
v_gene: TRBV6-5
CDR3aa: CASSGLENTEAFF
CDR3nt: TGTGCCAGCAGCGGACTCGAAAACACTGAAGCTTTCTTT

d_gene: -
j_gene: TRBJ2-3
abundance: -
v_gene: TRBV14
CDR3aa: CASSQLASSTDTQYF
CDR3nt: TGTGCCAGCAGCCAACTGGCTAGCAGCACAGATACGCAGTATTTT

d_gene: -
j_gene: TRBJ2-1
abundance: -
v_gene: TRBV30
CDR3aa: CAWSGDRGSSGSSKQFF
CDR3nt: TGTGCCTGGAGTGGTGACAGGGGGAGTAGCGGGAGTTCTAAGCAGTTCTTC

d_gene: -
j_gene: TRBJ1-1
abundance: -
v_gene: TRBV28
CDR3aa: CALQSDSLNTEAFF
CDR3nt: TGTGCCCTGCAAAGTGACAGCCTGAACACTGAAGCTTTCTTT

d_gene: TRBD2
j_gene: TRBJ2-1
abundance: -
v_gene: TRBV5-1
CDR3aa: CASSSDPGLAGNEQFF
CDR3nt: TGCGCCAGCAGCTCCGACCCGGGACTAGCGGGCAATGAGCAGTTCTTC

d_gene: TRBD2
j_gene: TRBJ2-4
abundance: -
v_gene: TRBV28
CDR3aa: CASSSGLAGFLAKNIQYF
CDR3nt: TGTGCCAGCAGCAGTGGGCTAGCGGGTTTTTTAGCCAAAAACATTCAGTACTTC

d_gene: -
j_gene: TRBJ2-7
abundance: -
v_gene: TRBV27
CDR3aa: CASSFSYEQYF
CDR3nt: TGTGCCAGCAGTTTTAGCTACGAGCAGTACTTC

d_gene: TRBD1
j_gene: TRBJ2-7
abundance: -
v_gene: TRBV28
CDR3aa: CASSRPGQGASYEQYF
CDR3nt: TGTGCCAGCAGTCGGCCCGGACAGGGGGCTTCCTACGAGCAGTACTTC

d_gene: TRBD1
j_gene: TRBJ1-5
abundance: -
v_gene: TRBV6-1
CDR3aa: CASSEWGQGSNQPQHF
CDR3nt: TGTGCCAGCAGTGAATGGGGACAGGGTAGCAATCAGCCCCAGCATTTT

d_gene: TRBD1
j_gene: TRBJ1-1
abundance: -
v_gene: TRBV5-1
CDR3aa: CASSYGQGGNTEAFF
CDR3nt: TGCGCCAGCAGCTACGGACAGGGAGGGAACACTGAAGCTTTCTTT

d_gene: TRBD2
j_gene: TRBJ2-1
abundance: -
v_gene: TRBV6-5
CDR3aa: CASSYGLAETYNEQFF
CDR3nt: TGTGCCAGCAGTTACGGGCTAGCGGAAACCTACAATGAGCAGTTCTTC

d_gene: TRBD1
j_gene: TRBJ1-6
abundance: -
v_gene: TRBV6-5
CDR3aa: CASRPRDSPYSPLHF
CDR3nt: TGTGCCAGCAGGCCCCGGGACAGTCCTTATTCACCCCTCCACTTT

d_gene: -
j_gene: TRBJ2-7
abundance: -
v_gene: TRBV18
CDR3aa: CASSPEANYEQYF
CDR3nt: TGTGCCAGCTCACCAGAAGCGAACTACGAGCAGTACTTC

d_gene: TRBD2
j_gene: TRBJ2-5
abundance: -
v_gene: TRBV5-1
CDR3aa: CASSLAMTSGAQETQYF
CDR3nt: TGCGCCAGCAGCTTGGCGATGACTAGCGGAGCTCAAGAGACCCAGTACTTC

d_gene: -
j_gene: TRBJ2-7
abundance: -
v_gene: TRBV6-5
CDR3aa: CASSRDIPYEQYF
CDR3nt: TGTGCCAGCAGCCGAGACATCCCCTACGAGCAGTACTTC

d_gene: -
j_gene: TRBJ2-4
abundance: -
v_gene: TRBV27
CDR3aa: CASRGGNIQYF
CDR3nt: TGTGCCAGCAGAGGGGGAAACATTCAGTACTTC

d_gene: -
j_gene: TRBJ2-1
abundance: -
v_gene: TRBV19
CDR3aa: CASSIVARNNEQFF
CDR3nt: TGTGCCAGTAGTATCGTGGCCCGAAACAATGAGCAGTTCTTC

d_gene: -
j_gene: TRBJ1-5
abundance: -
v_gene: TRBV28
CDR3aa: CASRNPQGKAYSF
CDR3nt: TGTGCCAGCAGAAACCCACAGGGAAAGGCCTACAGTTTT

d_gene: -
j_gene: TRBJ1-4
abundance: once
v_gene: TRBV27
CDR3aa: CASSLIPGSANEKLFF
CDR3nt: TGTGCCAGCAGTTTAATCCCGGGGTCAGCTAATGAAAAACTGTTTTTT

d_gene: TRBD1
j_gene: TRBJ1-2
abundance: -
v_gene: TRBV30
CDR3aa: CAWSGGTRGPARHYGYTF
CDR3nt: TGTGCCTGGAGTGGCGGGACCAGGGGGCCAGCACGACACTATGGCTACACCTTC

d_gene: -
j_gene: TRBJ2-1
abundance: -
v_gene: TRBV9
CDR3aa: CASSDPAKQGDNEQFF
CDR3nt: TGTGCCAGCAGCGACCCCGCCAAACAGGGAGACAATGAGCAGTTCTTC

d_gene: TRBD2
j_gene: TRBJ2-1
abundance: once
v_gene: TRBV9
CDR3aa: CASSYGASGMNEQFF
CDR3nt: TGTGCCAGCAGCTATGGTGCCAGCGGGATGAATGAGCAGTTCTTC

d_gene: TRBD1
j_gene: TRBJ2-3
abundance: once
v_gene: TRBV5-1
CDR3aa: CASSHYRGSTDTQYF
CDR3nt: TGCGCCAGCAGCCACTACAGGGGGTCCACAGATACGCAGTATTTT

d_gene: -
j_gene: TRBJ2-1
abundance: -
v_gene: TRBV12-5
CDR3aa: CASGLGQTHAYNEQFF
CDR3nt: TGTGCTAGTGGTTTGGGCCAGACTCACGCTTACAATGAGCAGTTCTTC

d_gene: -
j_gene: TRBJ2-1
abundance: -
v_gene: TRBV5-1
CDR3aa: CASSLVPPSEAFDNEQFF
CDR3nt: TGCGCCAGCAGCTTGGTCCCGCCGTCCGAAGCTTTCGACAATGAGCAGTTCTTC

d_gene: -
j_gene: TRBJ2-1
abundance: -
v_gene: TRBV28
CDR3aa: CASSLPQPGVEQFF
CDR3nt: TGTGCCAGCAGTTTGCCCCAGCCGGGTGTTGAGCAGTTCTTC

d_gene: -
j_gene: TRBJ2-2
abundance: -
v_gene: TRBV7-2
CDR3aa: CASSLGGINTGELFF
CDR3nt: TGTGCCAGCAGCTTAGGAGGCATCAACACCGGGGAGCTGTTTTTT

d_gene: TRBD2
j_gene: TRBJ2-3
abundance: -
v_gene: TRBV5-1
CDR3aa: CASNPLAGEGSRQYF
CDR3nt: TGCGCCAGCAACCCTCTAGCGGGAGAAGGAAGCAGGCAGTATTTT

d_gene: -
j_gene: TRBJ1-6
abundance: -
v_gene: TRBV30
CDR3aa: CAWSVYGSSYNSPLHF
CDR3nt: TGTGCCTGGAGTGTATACGGGAGCTCCTATAATTCACCCCTCCACTTT

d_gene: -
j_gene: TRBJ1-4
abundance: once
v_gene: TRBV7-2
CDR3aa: CASSFYGEKLFF
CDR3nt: TGTGCCAGCAGCTTTTACGGTGAAAAACTGTTTTTT

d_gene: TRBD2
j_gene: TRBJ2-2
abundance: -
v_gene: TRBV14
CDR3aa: CASSPIAGMRFGELFF
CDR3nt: TGTGCCAGCAGCCCGATAGCGGGAATGCGGTTTGGGGAGCTGTTTTTT

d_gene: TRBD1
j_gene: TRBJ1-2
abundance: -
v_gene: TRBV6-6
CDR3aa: CASSQETGGGGGYTF
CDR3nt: TGTGCCAGCAGTCAAGAGACAGGGGGCGGTGGTGGCTACACCTTC

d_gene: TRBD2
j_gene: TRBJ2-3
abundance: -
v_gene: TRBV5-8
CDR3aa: CASSVRLAGVLGTDTQYF
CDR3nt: TGTGCCAGCAGCGTGCGGCTAGCGGGAGTACTCGGCACAGATACGCAGTATTTT

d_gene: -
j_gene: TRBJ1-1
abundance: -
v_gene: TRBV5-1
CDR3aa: CASSLAGGEAFF
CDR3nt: TGCGCCAGCAGCTTGGCGGGGGGAGAAGCTTTCTTT

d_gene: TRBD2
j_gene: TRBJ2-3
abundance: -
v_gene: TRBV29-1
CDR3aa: CSVGTSGSTDTQYF
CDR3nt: TGCAGCGTAGGGACTAGCGGGAGCACAGATACGCAGTATTTT

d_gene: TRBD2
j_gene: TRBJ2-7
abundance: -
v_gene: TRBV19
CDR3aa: CASSIGLAGYEQYF
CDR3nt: TGTGCCAGTAGTATAGGACTAGCGGGATACGAGCAGTACTTC

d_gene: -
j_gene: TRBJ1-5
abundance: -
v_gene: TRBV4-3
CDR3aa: CASSQDWGGDQPQHF
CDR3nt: TGCGCCAGCAGCCAAGATTGGGGGGGGGATCAGCCCCAGCATTTT

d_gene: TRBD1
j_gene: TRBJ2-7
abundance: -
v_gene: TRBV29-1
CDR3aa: CSVSEGAGPYEQYF
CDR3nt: TGCAGCGTCTCCGAGGGGGCGGGTCCCTACGAGCAGTACTTC

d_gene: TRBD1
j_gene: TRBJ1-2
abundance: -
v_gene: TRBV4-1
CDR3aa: CASSQVHRGEAYGYTF
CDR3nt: TGCGCCAGCAGCCAGGTCCACAGGGGAGAGGCCTATGGCTACACCTTC

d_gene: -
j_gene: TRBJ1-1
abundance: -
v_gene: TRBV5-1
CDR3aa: CASSFSGENTEAFF
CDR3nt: TGCGCCAGCAGCTTCTCGGGGGAGAACACTGAAGCTTTCTTT

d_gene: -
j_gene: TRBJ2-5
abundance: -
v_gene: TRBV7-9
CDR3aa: CASSFFEETQYF
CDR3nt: TGTGCCAGCAGCTTCTTCGAAGAGACCCAGTACTTC

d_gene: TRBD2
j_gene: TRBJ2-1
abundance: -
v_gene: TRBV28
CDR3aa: CASSPSGRYNEQFF
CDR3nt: TGTGCCAGCAGTCCTAGCGGGAGGTACAATGAGCAGTTCTTC

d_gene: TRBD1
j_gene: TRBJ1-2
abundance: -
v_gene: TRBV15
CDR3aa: CATSKGTGLGYTF
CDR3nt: TGTGCCACCAGCAAGGGGACAGGGCTTGGCTACACCTTC

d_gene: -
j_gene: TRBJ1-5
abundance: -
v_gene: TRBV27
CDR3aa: CASNPWGDSNQPQHF
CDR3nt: TGTGCCAGCAACCCTTGGGGGGATAGCAATCAGCCCCAGCATTTT